Following are 10 T cell receptor beta chains from one sample sequenced in a study of blood T cell repertoires in COVID-19. Data came from immunoSEQ multiplex PCR; TCRdb stores just in-frame clones and leaves some out. The profile shows 40,000 to 50,000 clones, 85% to 90% of them singletons. The source material was peripheral blood. Receptor source: a man aged 65 to 79 with acute or convalescent COVID-19.

V and J are TRBV5-1 and TRBJ1-1; no clear D. Trimming cost V 5 bases and J 5 bases, with 13 bases left between them. The CDR3 runs to 13 residues. CDR1 is SGHRS, CDR2 YFSETQ, per germline. Written as DNA, the CDR3 is TGCGCCAGCAGGGTTCCGGGAAGGACTGAAGCTTTCTTT. Translating it yields CASRVPGRTEAFF.

The V call is TRBV2, the J call TRBJ1-6; a possible D gene is TRBD1 (6 bases). Trimming removed 2 bases from V and 8 bases from J, with 16 bases in between. The length of the CDR3 is 16 residues. Germline V lookup: CDR1 SNHLY, CDR2 FYNNEI. The CDR3 nucleotides read TGTGCCAGCAGTGAAAATACAGGGCCGGCTTATTCACCCCTCCACTTT. Protein: CASSENTGPAYSPLHF.

The CDR3 DNA follows: TGTGCCAGCAGCTTGGCGGAGCCTAATTCACCCCTCCACTTT. This encodes CASSLAEPNSPLHF. The gene calls are TRBV5-4 and TRBJ1-6; D remains ambiguous. Germline V gives CDR1 SGHNT, CDR2 YYREEE (reference sequence). Trimming removed 0 bases from V and 6 bases from J, with 7 bases in between. CDR3 length equals 14 residues.

A few counts support this clone. The J gene is TRBJ1-5, the V gene TRBV9; D gene uncertain. The germline V gene encodes CDR1 SGDLS and CDR2 YYNGEE. V was cut by 5 bases and J by 4 bases, with 16 bases left in between. The CDR3 is made up of 15 amino acids. The CDR3 loop reads CASSAEGYPNQPQHF. The CDR3 coding sequence is TGTGCCAGCAGTGCAGAGGGCTACCCTAATCAGCCCCAGCATTTT.

This chain connects TRBV5-1 to TRBJ2-6; a possible D gene is TRBD1 (5 bases). The CDR3 spans 15 residues. CDR1 and CDR2 from the germline V gene are SGHRS and YFSETQ. V was pared by 4 bases and J by 0 bases, with 8 bases between. The CDR3 coding sequence is TGCGCCAGCAGCAGGGGCCCCTCTGGGGCCAACGTCCTGACTTTC. Its protein is CASSRGPSGANVLTF.

The chain carries TRBV3-1 (or the pseudogene TRBV3-2) and TRBJ2-3; D may be TRBD2 (5 bases). Germline CDR1 LGHDT, CDR2 YNNKEL (reference sequence). This CDR3 contains 15 residues. V was cut by 4 bases and J by 3 bases, with 14 bases left in between. The chain's CDR3 is CASSLGAVGTDTQYF. CDR3 DNA sequence: TGTGCCAGCAGCCTCGGAGCGGTCGGGACAGATACGCAGTATTTT.

This clone occurred once. The genes are TRBV7-3 and TRBJ2-5, with 11 bases that match TRBD1. The germline V gene has CDR1 SGHTA and CDR2 FQGTGA. The CDR3 is made up of 16 amino acids. The V and J ends lost 0 bases and 4 bases, in that order; junction bases with no gene match: 4. CDR3 in amino acids: CASSLTQGQGGETQYF. The CDR3 bases are TGTGCCAGCAGCTTAACTCAGGGACAGGGGGGAGAGACCCAGTACTTC.

The V call is TRBV9, the J call TRBJ2-5; perhaps TRBD2 as D (6 bases). The germline V gene encodes CDR1 SGDLS and CDR2 YYNGEE. This CDR3 contains 15 residues. V lost 4 bases and J 1 base, leaving 14 bases between the germline ends. DNA for the CDR3: TGTGCCAGCAGCCGAGCGGGTACGTCCCAAGAGACCCAGTACTTC. Translating gives CASSRAGTSQETQYF.

CDR3 sequence: CASSSNRDRVKAFF. The CDR3 region has the DNA TGTGCCAGCAGCTCCAACCGGGACAGGGTGAAGGCTTTCTTT. The V gene is TRBV13, the J gene TRBJ1-1, with 9 bases fitting TRBD1. Germline CDR1 reads PRHDT; CDR2 reads FYEKMQ (reference sequence). V shed 4 bases, J shed 11 bases, and the junction held 11 bases outside the gene matches. There are 14 residues in the CDR3.

V usage is TRBV18 and J usage is TRBJ2-7, with D hard to call. The CDR3 runs to 11 residues. CDR1 KGHSH and CDR2 LQKENI come from the germline V gene. Trimming removed 5 bases from V and 7 bases from J, with 9 bases in between. The CDR3 loop reads CASSSLREQYF. CDR3 bases: TGTGCCAGCTCAAGTCTGAGGGAGCAGTACTTC.